This T cell receptor (beta chain) was captured by sequencing in a study of regulatory T cells in long-lasting Graves disease. Points from the study as a whole: Persistent disease favored TRBV28, TRBJ1-2 and TRBJ2-5.

Time point denoted: persistent/refractory GD, antithyroid drugs over 5 years with positive TRAb. RNA isolated from PBMCs was used to make the TCR library. Per germline, CDR1 SNHLY and CDR2 FYNNEI. The CDR3 covers 14 residues. The V end was cut by 6 bases, the J end by 1 base, with 12 bases between. Libraries of TCR beta came from iRepertoire HTBI primers plus Arm-PCR of CDR3 regions. TCRdb used MiXCR to reprocess the multiplex PCR reads, holding one entry per CDR3 protein. Here the sample spans a few hundred thousand distinct CDR3 sequences, approximately 23% being singletons. This clonotype has a count of ten or more. Its target is unknown.

Sequencing used peripheral blood mononuclear cells (PBMCs), obtained when the disease was refractory, from a patient treated with antithyroid drugs. This TCR came from a middle-aged woman with Graves disease. The J gene is TRBJ1-1, the V gene TRBV2; perhaps TRBD1 as D (6 bases). The CDR3, as DNA: TGTGCCAGCAGGACAGGAACCCAGAACACTGAAGCTTTCTTT. Translated: CASRTGTQNTEAFF.